This is a list of T cell receptor beta chains from one sample in a study of response to subunit inactivated influenza vaccine. TCRdb reanalysed the RT-PCR reads using MiXCR and keeps one entry per CDR3 protein. The table lists 600,000 to 850,000 distinct CDR3 sequences, 11% to 15% of them singletons. The sequencing used PBMCs from blood, collected around 15 days before vaccination. These receptors came from a man in his forties or fifties who received an inactivated influenza vaccine. Each CDR3 is given with its conserved first and last residue. A D gene is named only where the DNA matches it firmly. Clone size, where shown, is once, few, many, or a class for clones that have expanded.

TRBV29-1,13,few,.,CSVGHSSNTEAFF
TRBV7-2,13,.,.,CASSSGVRETQYF
TRBV18,18,.,TRBD1,CASSPELKGQGGGYGYTF
TRBV6-5,18,.,TRBD2,CASSYRGLAGGGSYEQYF
TRBV12-3/TRBV12-4,12,few,.,CASNADSYEQYF
TRBV6-2/TRBV6-3,15,few,TRBD2,CASSRGGAGEETQYF
TRBV20-1,13,.,TRBD2,CSALRGRAWEQFF
TRBV10-2,16,.,TRBD2,CASSEPTSGRPDTQYF
TRBV21-1,15,.,.,CASSLRDRVNTEAFF
TRBV5-4,13,few,.,CASSFGGRGTQYF
TRBV29-1,14,few,.,CSVDRRGLNTEAFF
TRBV12-3/TRBV12-4,17,.,TRBD1,CASSSRRLGQSNQPQHF
TRBV6-2/TRBV6-3,15,few,TRBD1,CASRTRTGVITEAFF
TRBV6-5,14,.,.,CASSYSTLAGEQYF
TRBV4-1,16,many,TRBD2,CASSPGTSANSYEQYF
TRBV6-2/TRBV6-3,15,.,.,CASSYFATAAGELFF
TRBV5-6,12,.,.,CASSFGPGEQYF
TRBV3-1,17,.,.,CASSRTTGVGYNSPLHF
TRBV7-8,16,few,.,CASSLRGAVMNTEAFF
TRBV28,14,few,.,CASRGGYRANEQFF
TRBV20-1,14,few,TRBD1,CSARTGVGGLEQYF
TRBV12-5,14,few,.,CASGGQGLVSEQFF
TRBV20-1,15,few,.,CSAGGFGSSGETQYF
TRBV14,13,few,.,CASSQATGSTQYF
TRBV15,13,.,.,CATSRDRLNEQFF
TRBV5-1,16,few,TRBD2,CASGGLAGDFTDTQYF
TRBV6-1,14,.,.,CASSEGRLSYGYTF
TRBV2,12,few,.,CASSNNYNEQFF
TRBV5-5,15,.,.,CASSLVRGYSYEQYF
TRBV5-5,14,.,.,CASSDRPFYNEQFF
TRBV4-1,16,many,.,CASSQPTGATNEKLFF
TRBV12-3/TRBV12-4,14,many,.,CASSLSLRYNEQFF
TRBV4-1,17,.,TRBD2,CASSPSAPGAGIDTQYF
TRBV12-3/TRBV12-4,13,few,.,CASSFAETYEQYF
TRBV6-5,15,.,.,CASSYAGADTGELFF